The 17 T cell receptor beta chains below come from one sample, sequenced in a study of control samples from healthy donors and cancer patients. Sequenced by immunoSEQ multiplex PCR; TCRdb stores in-frame clones only, minus some. Of 75,000 to 100,000 clones listed, around 90% are singletons. The sample comprised blood. The receptors here all came from a man aged 25 to 45 in good health.

The chain couples TRBV11-3 to TRBJ2-1, with 12 bases fitting TRBD2. The germline V gene has CDR1 SGHNT and CDR2 YENEEA. Trimming removed 5 bases from V and 2 bases from J; junction bases left unmatched: 10. The CDR3 is 18 amino acids. The DNA of the CDR3 is TGTGCCAGCAGCCTGCAACGACTAGCGGGAGTGGCCTACAATGAGCAGTTCTTC. It encodes CASSLQRLAGVAYNEQFF.

The V call is TRBV28, the J call TRBJ2-4, with D possibly TRBD1 on 6 matching bases. The V end was cut by 10 bases, the J end by 0 bases, with 16 bases between. The CDR3 extends over 15 amino acids. Germline assignment: CDR1 MDHEN and CDR2 SYDVKM. CDR3 in amino acids: CATTQGTLAKNIQYF. CDR3 nucleotide sequence: TGTGCCACCACCCAGGGGACCTTAGCCAAAAACATTCAGTACTTC. Combining the CDR3 with reference TRBV28 and TRBJ2-4 gives the whole variable domain DVKVTQSSRYLVKRTGEKVFLECVQDMDHENMFWYRQDPGLGLRLIYFSYDVKMKEKGDIPEGYSVSREKKERFSLILESASTNQTSMYLCATTQGTLAKNIQYFGAGTRLSVL.

This clone is a singleton in its sample. This rearrangement joins TRBV5-6 to TRBJ2-1; TRBD1 matches at 7 bases. The ends lost 4 bases at V and 0 bases at J; junction bases unmatched: 7. Germline CDR1 reads SGHDT; CDR2 reads YYEEEE. The CDR3 is 16 amino acids. The DNA for the CDR3 is TGTGCCAGCAGCAGAACAGGGGAGAGCTCCTACAATGAGCAGTTCTTC. Its translation is CASSRTGESSYNEQFF.

The V gene is TRBV4-1, the J gene TRBJ2-2, with D maybe TRBD2 (6 bases). Germline V lookup: CDR1 MGHRA, CDR2 YSYEKL. The CDR3 is made up of 18 amino acids. V dropped 4 bases and J dropped 6 bases, with 24 bases sitting between them. The CDR3 coding sequence is TGCGCCAGCAGCCCGAAGAGGGCGACTAGGACGGTGGCCGGGGAGCTGTTTTTT. This encodes CASSPKRATRTVAGELFF.

This clone appeared a single time. V usage is TRBV7-9 and J usage is TRBJ1-2, with 10 bases matching TRBD1. The germline V gene has CDR1 SEHNR and CDR2 FQNEAQ (reference sequence). V shed 5 bases and J 8 bases; nucleotides not matched to a gene: 8. This CDR3 has 14 amino acids. The CDR3 loop reads CASSQLDRGLGYTF. DNA of the CDR3: TGTGCCAGCAGCCAACTCGACAGGGGGCTAGGCTACACCTTC.

V gene TRBV5-1 combines with J gene TRBJ2-1; 7 bases align to TRBD2. The CDR3 has 16 residues. The junction had 10 bases not matched to a gene; V was cut back by 0 bases and J by 7 bases. Per germline, CDR1 SGHRS and CDR2 YFSETQ. The CDR3 nucleotides are TGCGCCAGCAGCTTGGTCACGGGAGCGGGAATAAATGAGCAGTTCTTC. Translating gives CASSLVTGAGINEQFF.

V is TRBV19 and J is TRBJ2-1, with a tentative D call TRBD2 (6 bases). The CDR3 is 15 residues long. Per germline, CDR1 LNHDA and CDR2 SQIVND (reference sequence). Trimming left V 1 base short and J 4 bases short, with 11 bases between. The CDR3 region has the DNA TGTGCCAGTAGTATAGTAGCGGAGACATACAATGAGCAGTTCTTC. Translated, it gives CASSIVAETYNEQFF.

The chain couples TRBV27 to TRBJ2-2, with D perhaps assigned TRBD1 or TRBD2 (5 bases each). From germline, CDR1 is MNHEY and CDR2 SMNVEV (reference sequence). The CDR3 extends over 16 amino acids. V lost 10 bases, J lost 0 bases, and 18 bases lay in between. Written as DNA, the CDR3 is TGTGCCACCATGGAGCGGCAGGGCCCGAACACCGGGGAGCTGTTTTTT. Residues: CATMERQGPNTGELFF.

V gene TRBV2 combines with J gene TRBJ2-1; 11 nucleotides agree with TRBD2. The CDR3 covers 15 residues. The ends lost 6 bases at V and 10 bases at J; junction bases unmatched: 11. Germline CDR1 and CDR2: SNHLY and FYNNEI. CDR3 sequence reads: CASRAGTSGKIEQFF. DNA for the CDR3: TGTGCCAGCAGGGCCGGGACTAGCGGAAAAATAGAGCAGTTCTTC.

On this clone itself: The junction does not match germline at one end; this may be a read error. The chain couples TRBV7-2 to TRBJ2-7; 7 bases fit TRBD1. CDR3 length: 15 amino acids. The germline V gene has CDR1 SGHTA and CDR2 FQGNSA. CDR3 DNA: TGTGCCAGCAGCTTCTCCCGACAGGGATCCTACGCGCAGTACTTC. Its translation is CASSFSRQGSYAQYF.

The chain combines TRBV9 with TRBJ1-1; D is perhaps TRBD1 (5 bases). Germline lookup yields CDR1 SGDLS and CDR2 YYNGEE. The V gene lost 4 bases and the J gene lost 5 bases, with 27 bases spanning the gap. The CDR3 has 18 residues. This CDR3 reads CASSPERSGWGVITEAFF. In DNA, the CDR3 is TGTGCCAGCAGCCCCGAACGTTCTGGGTGGGGGGTGATTACTGAAGCTTTCTTT.

The J gene is TRBJ2-7, the V gene TRBV7-2, with 10 nucleotides matching TRBD1. V lost 2 bases to trimming and J lost 6 bases; unmatched junction nucleotides: 7. Germline CDR1 SGHTA, CDR2 FQGNSA. This CDR3 contains 15 residues. The CDR3 is CASSLRGTGEGEQYF. In DNA, the CDR3 is TGTGCCAGCAGCTTAAGGGGGACAGGGGAGGGCGAGCAGTACTTC.

CDR3: CASSLGTGVWYEQYF. DNA of the CDR3: TGTGCCAGCAGTCTAGGGACAGGGGTGTGGTACGAGCAGTACTTC. The chain couples TRBV7-3 to TRBJ2-7; 10 bases are shared with TRBD1. Losses at the gene ends were 6 bases for V and 4 bases for J; bases not matched to a gene: 9. Germline V gene sequence: CDR1 SGHTA, CDR2 FQGTGA. The CDR3 runs 15 residues.

The chain joins TRBV4-1 to TRBJ2-5; possible D gene TRBD2, 6 bases. CDR3 length: 12 amino acids. In germline, CDR1 is MGHRA, CDR2 YSYEKL. Trimming stripped 5 bases from V and 7 bases from J, with 11 bases between. The chain's CDR3 is CASSLAAGTQYF. CDR3 DNA sequence: TGCGCCAGCAGCTTAGCGGCGGGGACCCAGTACTTC.

The J gene is TRBJ2-7, the V gene TRBV28; D unclear. The CDR3 runs to 13 residues. Trimming removed 2 bases at V and 2 bases at J, with 7 bases between. CDR1 is MDHEN, CDR2 SYDVKM, per germline. The CDR3 loop is CASSLTVPYEQYF. For the CDR3, the DNA is TGTGCCAGCAGTTTAACTGTACCCTACGAGCAGTACTTC.

The chain carries TRBV24-1 and TRBJ1-1; 8 bases agree with TRBD1. Germline lookup yields CDR1 KGHDR and CDR2 SFDVKD. V was pared by 3 bases and J by 2 bases, with 4 bases of the junction left unmatched. The CDR3 is 15 residues long. CDR3: CATSDQQGGNTEAFF. The CDR3 region has the DNA TGTGCCACCAGTGATCAACAGGGGGGAAACACTGAAGCTTTCTTT.

The V call is TRBV5-4, the J call TRBJ2-1, with D unclear. The CDR3 has 13 amino acids. CDR1 and CDR2 (germline): SGHNT, YYREEE (reference sequence). Trimming took off 1 base at V and 3 bases at J, with 5 bases between the two ends. The CDR3 DNA reads TGTGCCAGCAGCTTGCACAGCTACAATGAGCAGTTCTTC. Protein: CASSLHSYNEQFF.